One and the same sample provided the 5 T cell receptor beta chains below, sequenced in a study of blood T cell repertoires in COVID-19. TCRdb's copy holds only in-frame clones and misses some; the assay was immunoSEQ multiplex PCR. The sample lists just over 60,000 clones, 70% to 85% occurring once. The specimen was peripheral blood. These receptors all come from a man between 60 and 75 years old with acute or convalescent COVID-19.

The V gene is TRBV6-6, the J gene TRBJ2-7; tentatively, D is TRBD2 (5 bases). CDR1 is MNHNY and CDR2 is SVGAGI in the germline V gene (reference sequence). The CDR3 covers 11 residues. Trimming took 8 bases from V and 3 from J, leaving 8 bases between them. The chain's CDR3 is CASRRGYEQYF. The CDR3 DNA reads as TGTGCCAGCCGACGGGGCTACGAGCAGTACTTC.

The chain joins TRBV6-5 to TRBJ2-3, with a tentative D call TRBD1 (5 bases). Germline CDR1 MNHEY, CDR2 SVGAGI. The CDR3 contains 11 residues. V lost 7 bases to trimming and J lost 4 bases, with 6 bases between them. The CDR3 sequence is CASTRADTQYF. The DNA of the CDR3 is TGTGCCAGCACCAGGGCAGATACGCAGTATTTT.

As for this clone: Distinct nucleotide sequences in the sample also encode this CDR3. This chain uses TRBV5-1 with TRBJ2-5; 9 nucleotides agree with TRBD2. With V trimmed by 3 bases and J by 5 bases, 2 bases remained unmatched. Germline V gene lookup returns CDR1 SGHRS and CDR2 YFSETQ. This CDR3 has 13 residues. The CDR3 nucleotides read TGCGCCAGCAGCTCGCTAGCGGGGGAGACCCAGTACTTC. Residues: CASSSLAGETQYF. Based on the CDR3 plus reference TRBV5-1 and TRBJ2-5, the full variable domain is KAGVTQTPRYLIKTRGQQVTLSCSPISGHRSVSWYQQTPGQGLQFLFEYFSETQRNKGNFPGRFSGRQFSNSRSEMNVSTLELGDSALYLCASSSLAGETQYFGPGTRLLVL.

A few counts support this clone. The rearrangement links TRBV10-2 to TRBJ1-2; TRBD1 matches at 12 bases. Germline V gene lookup returns CDR1 WSHSY and CDR2 SAAADI. The CDR3 has 14 residues. The V and J ends lost 4 bases and 6 bases, in that order; junction bases with no gene match: 3. CDR3 region: CASSVGTGGDGYTF. CDR3 DNA: TGCGCCAGCAGTGTGGGGACAGGGGGCGATGGCTACACCTTC.

J is TRBJ2-1 and V is TRBV7-6, with D maybe TRBD2 (5 bases). V was trimmed by 0 bases and J by 0 bases, leaving 18 bases between them. The germline V gene encodes CDR1 SGHVS and CDR2 FNYEAQ. The CDR3 length is 19 residues. CDR3: CASSLALAPEINSYNEQFF. The DNA for the CDR3 is TGTGCCAGCAGCTTAGCGCTAGCCCCTGAGATTAACTCCTACAATGAGCAGTTCTTC.